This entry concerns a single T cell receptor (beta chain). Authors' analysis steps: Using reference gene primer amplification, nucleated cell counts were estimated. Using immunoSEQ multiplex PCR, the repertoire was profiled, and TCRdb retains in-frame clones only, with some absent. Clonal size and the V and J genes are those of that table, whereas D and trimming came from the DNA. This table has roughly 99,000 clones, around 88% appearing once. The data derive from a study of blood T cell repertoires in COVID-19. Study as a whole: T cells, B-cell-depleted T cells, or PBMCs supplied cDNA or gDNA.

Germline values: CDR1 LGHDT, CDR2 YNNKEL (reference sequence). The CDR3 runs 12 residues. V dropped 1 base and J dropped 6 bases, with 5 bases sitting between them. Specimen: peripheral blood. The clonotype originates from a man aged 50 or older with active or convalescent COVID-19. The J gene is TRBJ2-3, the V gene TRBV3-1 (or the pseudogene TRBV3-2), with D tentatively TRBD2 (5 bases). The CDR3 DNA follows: TGTGCCAGCAGCCAAGCGGGGGATACGCAGTATTTT. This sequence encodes CASSQAGDTQYF.